These 32 T cell receptor beta chains originate from one sample sequenced in a study of human T cells and chemical hapten exposure. Time point indicated: patch test 2, 6 weeks after DPC sensitization. Regarding treatment: therapeutic diphenylcyclopropenone sensitization with weekly scalp DPC. TCRdb reprocessed the RACE reads via MiXCR and lists one record per CDR3 protein. The sample includes some 350,000 distinct CDR3 sequences, about 6% of them seen just once. Sequenced here: whole blood, sampled in connection with sensitization to the hapten diphenylcyclopropenone (DPC). The receptors were gathered from a woman in her late teens or twenties with alopecia areata. Some clones in this sample may be carry-over from other donors' samples.

This clonotype showed up many times. CDR3 sequence: CASSPVPGLNYGYTF. Written as DNA, the CDR3 is TGTGCCAGCAGCCCCGTTCCGGGCCTAAACTATGGCTACACCTTC. This chain links TRBV5-6 with TRBJ1-2; D call uncertain. V lost 4 bases, J lost 2 bases, and 15 bases lay in between. CDR1 and CDR2 from the germline V gene are SGHDT and YYEEEE. The CDR3 covers 15 residues.

This clonotype was found a few times. The chain recombines TRBV6-5 with TRBJ2-5; D is unresolved. In germline, CDR1 is MNHEY, CDR2 SVGAGI. The CDR3 is 14 amino acids. Trimming took off 2 bases at V and 1 base at J, with 8 bases between the two ends. The CDR3 region has the DNA TGTGCCAGCAGTTACGAACAGAGCCAAGAGACCCAGTACTTC. It codes for CASSYEQSQETQYF.

At least ten counts were recorded for this clonotype. The V and J genes are TRBV29-1 and TRBJ2-2, with D perhaps matching TRBD1 (6 bases). CDR3 length: 12 residues. Germline CDR1 and CDR2: SQVTM and ANQGSEA. V was pared by 6 bases and J by 6 bases, with 11 bases between. CDR3 amino acids: CSVLQGPGELFF. The DNA for the CDR3 is TGCAGCGTCCTGCAGGGGCCCGGGGAGCTGTTTTTT.

This clonotype has a handful of counts. The chain uses TRBV3-1 and TRBJ1-1, with TRBD1 matching 8 bases. With V trimmed by 1 base and J by 0 bases, 4 bases remained unmatched. There are 16 residues in the CDR3. Germline V gene lookup returns CDR1 LGHDT and CDR2 YNNKEL (reference sequence). CDR3 in DNA: TGTGCCAGCAGCCAAGTTTCAGGGGGCATGAACACTGAAGCTTTCTTT. Translated, it gives CASSQVSGGMNTEAFF.

This clonotype was counted at least ten times. The V and J genes are TRBV6-5 and TRBJ1-6, with D tentatively TRBD1 (6 bases). CDR1 and CDR2 from the germline V gene are MNHEY and SVGAGI. This CDR3 is built from 13 residues. Trimming removed 6 bases at V and 5 bases at J, with 8 bases between. CDR3 loop: CASSRQDNSPLHF. CDR3 DNA: TGTGCCAGCAGCCGACAGGATAATTCACCCCTCCACTTT.

This clonotype was seen repeatedly, ten times or more. The rearrangement links TRBV7-2 to TRBJ1-4; D might be TRBD1 (5 bases). The CDR3 runs 18 residues. CDR1 and CDR2 (germline): SGHTA, FQGNSA. With 1 base removed from V and 0 bases from J, the gap between germline ends came to 15 bases. CDR3 region: CASSLGGRIVSTNEKLFF. The DNA for the CDR3 is TGTGCCAGCAGCTTAGGGGGACGGATCGTCTCAACTAATGAAAAACTGTTTTTT.

This clonotype was seen only a few times. V and J are TRBV11-3 and TRBJ2-1; 13 bases match TRBD2. This CDR3 is built from 15 residues. Germline V lookup: CDR1 SGHNT, CDR2 YENEEA. V shed 2 bases and J 12 bases; nucleotides not matched to a gene: 7. As DNA, the CDR3 is TGTGCCAGCAGCTTAACTAGCGGGGGGGCCCACTCGCAGTTCTTC. Its protein is CASSLTSGGAHSQFF.

Ten or more counts support this clonotype. The rearrangement links TRBV7-2 to TRBJ1-5, with 8 bases aligning to TRBD1. J gave up 6 bases and V 5 bases, and 6 bases lay outside the gene matches. Germline lookup yields CDR1 SGHTA and CDR2 FQGNSA. CDR3 size: 14 residues. The CDR3 DNA reads TGTGCCAGCAGCCAGACAGGGGCCGGTCAGCCCCAGCATTTT. Translated, it gives CASSQTGAGQPQHF.

This clonotype was observed many times. The gene calls are TRBV3-1 and TRBJ1-1; D is possibly TRBD1 (5 bases). The V and J ends lost 4 bases and 5 bases respectively, with 20 bases between them. There are 16 residues in the CDR3. Looked up from germline, CDR1 is LGHDT and CDR2 is YNNKEL (reference sequence). DNA for the CDR3: TGTGCCAGCAGCCTTGGACGGGGTCTACGGGGGACTGAAGCTTTCTTT. Translation: CASSLGRGLRGTEAFF.

This clonotype was detected ten times or more. The chain uses TRBV28 and TRBJ2-7; D possibly corresponds to TRBD2 (6 bases). Trimming removed 4 bases from V and 4 bases from J, with 8 bases in between. The V gene's germline CDR1 is MDHEN and CDR2 SYDVKM. The CDR3 sequence is 12 residues long. CDR3 in amino acids: CASSSGGYEQYF. Written as DNA, the CDR3 is TGTGCCAGCAGTTCCGGGGGTTACGAGCAGTACTTC.

As for this clonotype: A read error may explain this, as a much larger clone is one base away. This chain links TRBV5-1 with TRBJ1-1; D is unclear. CDR3 length equals 13 residues. Germline-derived CDR1 and CDR2 are SGHRS and YFSETQ. In nucleotides, the CDR3 is TGCGCCAGCAGAGACACAAGGAACACTGAATCTTTCTTT. It yields the protein CASRDTRNTESFF.

This clonotype was seen a few times. The CDR3 DNA follows: TGTGCCAGCAGCTTAACATCCGGGTCCCAAGAGACCCAGTACTTC. Protein: CASSLTSGSQETQYF. This chain connects TRBV7-2 to TRBJ2-5; D gene unclear. The CDR3 contains 15 residues. V shed 2 bases and J shed 1 base, with 11 bases lying between them. CDR1 is SGHTA, CDR2 FQGNSA, per germline.

Details on this clonotype: One junction end does not reproduce the germline sequence, and a read error may be involved. The chain joins TRBV3-1 to TRBJ2-1; tentative D call: TRBD1 (5 bases). CDR1 and CDR2 (germline): LGHDT, YNNKEL (reference sequence). The CDR3 totals 13 residues. The CDR3 DNA sequence: TGTGCCAGCAGCCCCAACGCAGGGCGAGAGCAGCTCTTC. It yields the protein CASSPNAGREQLF.

This clonotype was picked up a small number of times. The rearrangement joins TRBV11-1 to TRBJ1-4, with TRBD1 identical over 8 bases. Trimming removed 5 bases from V and 8 bases from J; junction bases left unmatched: 7. Per the germline V gene, CDR1 is SGHAT and CDR2 is FQDESV (reference sequence). This CDR3 has 14 amino acids. The CDR3 protein is CASSPRQGREKLFF. The CDR3 DNA reads TGTGCCAGCAGCCCGCGACAGGGGCGGGAAAAACTGTTTTTT.

The chain joins TRBV7-2 to TRBJ1-2; D ambiguous. The germline gives CDR1 SGHTA, CDR2 FQGNSA. The CDR3 consists of 16 residues. Trimming removed 4 bases at V and 0 bases at J, with 15 bases between. The CDR3 coding sequence is TGTGCCAGCAGCTGGGAAGGAGCCATTTCTAACTATGGCTACACCTTC. Its protein product is CASSWEGAISNYGYTF.

This clonotype was seen ten or more times. The V and J genes are TRBV10-3 and TRBJ2-5; no clear D gene. The ends were cut back, 2 bases at V and 4 bases at J, with 8 bases in the middle. Germline CDR1 reads ENHRY; CDR2 reads SYGVKD. CDR3 length equals 13 residues. The CDR3 is CAISERPLETQYF. CDR3 bases: TGTGCCATCAGTGAGCGACCGCTAGAGACCCAGTACTTC.

V is TRBV14 and J is TRBJ2-1; 10 nucleotides line up with TRBD2. Trimming removed 2 bases from V and 6 bases from J; junction bases left unmatched: 4. This CDR3 has 15 residues. Germline CDR1 and CDR2: SGHDN and FVKESK. CDR3 bases: TGTGCCAGCAGCCAACTAGCGGGGGTGCTCAATGAGCAGTTCTTC. Its translation is CASSQLAGVLNEQFF.

In its sample, this clonotype was seen many times. V and J are TRBV9 and TRBJ2-3, with a weak D call TRBD1 (5 bases). Trimming took off 4 bases at V and 4 bases at J, with 16 bases between the two ends. Germline assignment: CDR1 SGDLS and CDR2 YYNGEE. This CDR3 region has 15 residues. The CDR3: CASSQGTFPPDTQYF. CDR3 coding DNA: TGTGCCAGCAGCCAGGGCACCTTCCCCCCAGATACGCAGTATTTT. The variable domain in full, with the rest retrieved from reference TRBV9 and TRBJ2-3, is DSGVTQTPKHLITATGQRVTLRCSPRSGDLSVYWYQQSLDQGLQFLIQYYNGEERAKGNILERFSAQQFPDLHSELNLSSLELGDSALYFCASSQGTFPPDTQYFGPGTRLTVL.

This clonotype was counted a few times. The chain joins TRBV7-9 to TRBJ2-5, with D hard to call. This CDR3 spans 15 amino acids. The V end was cut by 5 bases, the J end by 5 bases, with 18 bases between. Germline assignment: CDR1 SEHNR and CDR2 FQNEAQ (reference sequence). The CDR3 protein is CASSERPTVEETQYF. For the CDR3, the DNA is TGTGCCAGCAGCGAGAGACCGACGGTAGAGGAGACCCAGTACTTC.

This clonotype has a handful of counts. V is TRBV27 and J is TRBJ2-3; no clear D gene. Germline CDR1 is MNHEY and CDR2 is SMNVEV (reference sequence). V lost 6 bases and J 7 bases, leaving 11 bases between the germline ends. CDR3 length: 12 amino acids. CDR3 region: CASRRTPHTQYF. In nucleotides, the CDR3 is TGTGCCAGCAGGCGTACACCACATACGCAGTATTTT.

This clonotype turned up a few times. V and J are TRBV6-5 and TRBJ1-2; D is ambiguous. Germline V gene sequence: CDR1 MNHEY, CDR2 SVGAGI. This CDR3 comprises 14 residues. V dropped 5 bases and J dropped 0 bases, with 10 bases sitting between them. As DNA, the CDR3 is TGTGCCAGCAGTCGGACGCCAGCTAACTATGGCTACACCTTC. Protein sequence: CASSRTPANYGYTF.

This clonotype was detected a few times. This sequence joins TRBV19 and TRBJ1-5; D not certain. CDR1 is LNHDA, CDR2 SQIVND, per germline (reference sequence). The CDR3 length is 16 residues. With 1 base removed from V and 2 bases from J, the gap between germline ends came to 12 bases. The DNA of the CDR3 is TGTGCCAGTAGTATAGGGTGGGCAGCCGGCAATCAGCCCCAGCATTTT. Its translation: CASSIGWAAGNQPQHF.

The rearrangement links TRBV4-3 to TRBJ2-5; D possibly corresponds to TRBD2 (5 bases). Per the germline V gene, CDR1 is LGHNA and CDR2 is YSLEER. The CDR3 is 15 residues long. Trimming removed 0 bases at V and 0 bases at J, with 8 bases between. The CDR3 DNA follows: TGCGCCAGCAGCCAAGATAAGGGAGACCAAGAGACCCAGTACTTC. Amino acids: CASSQDKGDQETQYF.

Only a few counts were recorded for this clonotype. This rearrangement joins TRBV6-2 or TRBV6-3 to TRBJ2-4; weak D call: TRBD1 (5 bases). V was shortened by 4 bases and J by 15 bases, with 13 bases between the two germline ends. CDR3 size: 11 residues. In germline, CDR1 is MNHEY, CDR2 SVGEGT. The DNA for the CDR3 is TGTGCCAGCAGTTCGAACGGCCAGGGGTACTTC. This translates into CASSSNGQGYF.

This clonotype was detected only a few times. This rearrangement joins TRBV28 to TRBJ2-7; D tentatively fits TRBD1 or TRBD2 (5 bases each). The CDR3 runs 15 residues. Germline CDR1 is MDHEN and CDR2 is SYDVKM. Trimming shortened V by 10 bases and J by 4 bases, and 23 bases separated the two germline ends. CDR3 amino acids: CATSRPRDVFYEQYF. CDR3 bases: TGTGCCACCTCCAGACCCCGGGACGTCTTTTACGAGCAGTACTTC.

This clonotype appeared a few times. V usage is TRBV11-2 and J usage is TRBJ1-5, with TRBD1 as a possible D gene (6 bases). The CDR3 length is 14 residues. Germline-derived CDR1 and CDR2 are SGHAT and FQNNGV. Deletions cut 0 bases from V and 5 bases from J, with 8 bases between. CDR3 residues: CASSLDRGHQPQHF. The CDR3 coding sequence is TGTGCCAGCAGCTTAGATCGGGGGCATCAGCCCCAGCATTTT.

This clonotype was counted at least ten times. V and J are TRBV20-1 and TRBJ1-2, with TRBD1 matching 11 bases. From germline, CDR1 is DFQATT and CDR2 SNEGSKA (reference sequence). The CDR3 sequence is 15 residues long. Germline trimming cut 2 bases from V and 7 bases from J; bases unmatched to any gene: 9. CDR3 loop: CSARPIRTGGFGYTF. DNA for the CDR3: TGCAGTGCTAGACCCATCAGGACAGGGGGCTTTGGCTACACCTTC.

V usage is TRBV2 and J usage is TRBJ2-3; D gene uncertain. The CDR3 is made up of 12 amino acids. The V gene's germline CDR1 is SNHLY and CDR2 FYNNEI. V lost 8 bases to trimming and J lost 4 bases, with 10 bases between them. The CDR3 spells CASRRISDTQYF. CDR3 in DNA: TGTGCCAGCCGACGGATCTCAGATACGCAGTATTTT.

This clonotype was seen at least ten times. The chain joins TRBV20-1 to TRBJ1-1; the match to TRBD1 covers 8 bases. CDR1 DFQATT and CDR2 SNEGSKA come from the germline V gene (reference sequence). J lost 4 bases, V lost 6 bases, and 13 bases had no gene match. The CDR3 covers 15 residues. CDR3 DNA: TGCAGTGCGTTCGCCTTGGACAGGGCTTTCACTGAAGCTTTCTTT. Translated, it gives CSAFALDRAFTEAFF.

Only a few counts were recorded for this clonotype. This rearrangement joins TRBV6-5 to TRBJ1-1; no clear D. The CDR3 consists of 15 residues. Germline values: CDR1 MNHEY, CDR2 SVGAGI. V was trimmed by 2 bases and J by 1 base, leaving 11 bases between them. CDR3 region: CASSYGRAGNTEAFF. In DNA, the CDR3 is TGTGCCAGCAGTTACGGAAGGGCTGGGAACACTGAAGCTTTCTTT.

Worth noting for this clonotype: One end of the junction fails to match germline, which may point to a read error. The rearrangement joins TRBV6-2 or TRBV6-3 to TRBJ2-3, with 10 nucleotides matching TRBD2. Germline CDR1 and CDR2: MNHEY and SVGEGT. This CDR3 spans 16 amino acids. In DNA, the CDR3 is TGTTCCAGCAGGGACCCGAGCGGGGGGGCCGCAGATACGCAGTATTTT. This sequence encodes CSSRDPSGGAADTQYF.

The chain combines TRBV7-8 with TRBJ2-1; 8 nucleotides align to TRBD1. This CDR3 region has 16 residues. Looked up from germline, CDR1 is SGHVS and CDR2 is FQNEAQ. V gave up 2 bases and J gave up 8 bases; unmatched junction bases: 11. In DNA form, the CDR3 reads TGTGCCAGCAGCTTAAACTGGGACAGGACTTGGTATGAGCAGTTCTTC. Residues: CASSLNWDRTWYEQFF.